This TCR beta chain is drawn from a study of T-cell reconstitution after alpha-beta-depleted transplantation in children listed by TCRdb under 2016. With regard to the full study: The study quantitatively tracked T-cell immune reconstitution after TCRalphabeta/CD19-depleted allogeneic hematopoietic cell transplantation in children using TCR repertoire profiling. The investigation overall reported the following: The apparently early recovery of alphabetaT-cell counts about two months after transplant reportedly depended on only several hundred rapidly expanded clones that came from non-depleted graft cells. The high TCRbeta diversity at day 60 in some patients was ascribed to recipient T cells and intrathymic progenitors that had survived conditioning. Over subsequent months, a decline in hyperexpanded clone frequencies was noted, and after one year, T-cell counts and TCRbeta diversity were mostly ascribed to newly produced T cells.

According to the study, the label for this sample's treatment or condition signals: allogeneic hematopoietic cell transplantation with graft depleted of TCRalphabeta T cells and CD19 B cells. Transplant recipients were children who received TCRalphabeta/CD19-depleted allogeneic hematopoietic cell grafts. Preparation of the library involved PCR. The sequencing machine was an Illumina HiSeq 2500. Molecular barcoding was employed in the preparation of TCR libraries, with unique molecular identifiers being used to normalize TCRbeta repertoire quantification. The raw public reads went through TCRdb reprocessing: fastp at Q25, MiXCR clone calling, in-frame beta chains kept. Rows merge per CDR3 protein into single entries with the most common DNA and genes. The sample records 200,000 or so distinct CDR3 sequences, approximately 6.9% of which are singletons. The ten largest clones take up just over 5.5% of the sample.

V is clipped by 5 bases and J by 13 bases, and the sequence between their germline boundaries is 16 bases long. Via the germline V gene, CDR1 is SGHRS and CDR2 YFSETQ. The CDR3, cysteine through phenylalanine, is 12 amino acids long. Of all the DNA, just the CDR3 is kept, 36 bases in frame from base 1. For this clonotype: No cognate antigen has been identified for it. There are no base qualities to consult, and no much larger clone falls within one base.

The sequence derives from a boy aged 2 to 9 with acute lymphoblastic leukemia, due to receive a stem cell transplant. The rearrangement combines TRBV5-1 with TRBJ2-1; the D gene is perhaps TRBD1, on 6 matching bases. Sequencing used PBMCs, obtained before TCRalphabeta/CD19-depleted stem cell transplant. The base sequence is TGCGCCAGCAGGCAATACGGACAGCCTCAGTTCTTC. This sequence encodes CASRQYGQPQFF.